This record concerns one T cell receptor (beta chain) sequence. What it recognizes is unknown. Germline values: CDR1 SGHRS, CDR2 YFSETQ. CDR3 length: 14 residues. The germline V and J ends were trimmed by 0 bases and 12 bases, with 15 bases remaining between them. The sample belongs to a study of blood T cells in healthy people across ages. Study outcomes and limitations: Greater diversity and more naive CD4+ cells were seen in long-lived donors than in aged donors.

A second PCR, run for roughly 7 to 11 cycles, used a sample-barcoded 5' primer plus a J-beta primer mix. Using its own MiXCR run on the 5' RACE reads, TCRdb lists one record per CDR3 protein. The sample yields about 280,000 distinct CDR3 sequences, roughly 26% seen once. The clonotype was recovered from a woman in her 70s in good health. V gene TRBV5-1 combines with J gene TRBJ1-4; weak D call: TRBD1 (5 bases). The sequenced sample was blood. The CDR3 spells CASSLGGVDEELFF. CDR3 DNA: TGCGCCAGCAGCTTGGGAGGGGTCGACGAAGAACTGTTTTTT.